These 30 T cell receptor beta chains were sequenced from one sample in a study of T cells in localized non-small cell lung cancer. Sequencing used immunoSEQ multiplex PCR; TCRdb keeps in-frame clones, though not all of them. The table has approximately 23,000 clones, roughly 90% seen once; the top ten hold 5.5% to 6.5%. The sequencing used PBMCs, collected before any cancer treatment. Receptors originate from a man aged 40-75 years with stage II lung adenocarcinoma.

The chain links TRBV7-3 to TRBJ2-2; D remains unclear. This CDR3 has 17 residues. Germline V gene data show CDR1 as SGHTA and CDR2 as FQGTGA. V gave up 0 bases and J gave up 0 bases, with 11 bases separating them. CDR3 in DNA: TGTGCCAGCAGCTTAACGAGCACTCCCGCGAACACCGGGGAGCTGTTTTTT. Translated, it gives CASSLTSTPANTGELFF.

This chain connects TRBV10-1 to TRBJ1-1; 9 nucleotides align to TRBD1. Germline V gene data show CDR1 as WNHNN and CDR2 as SYGVQD (reference sequence). The CDR3 runs to 12 residues. The ends lost 2 bases at V and 8 bases at J; junction bases unmatched: 0. The CDR3 DNA is TGCGCCAGCAGTGAGGGGACAGGGGAAGCTTTCTTT. Protein sequence: CASSEGTGEAFF.

The chain uses TRBV5-1 and TRBJ1-1; TRBD1 aligns across 7 bases. Germline V gene lookup returns CDR1 SGHRS and CDR2 YFSETQ. V dropped 2 bases and J dropped 3; count of bases not matched to a gene: 1. The CDR3 extends over 13 amino acids. This CDR3 is CASSLTGDTEAFF. CDR3 nucleotide sequence: TGCGCCAGCAGCTTAACAGGGGACACTGAAGCTTTCTTT.

The rearrangement links TRBV15 to TRBJ2-7, with a possible D match to TRBD2 (5 bases). The V and J ends lost 0 bases and 9 bases respectively, with 21 bases between them. The CDR3 has 16 amino acids. CDR1 and CDR2 (germline): LNHNV, YYDKDF (reference sequence). The CDR3 DNA is TGTGCCACCAGCAGAGATCGTAATACGGCCGGGGTGGGGCAGTACTTC. Translating gives CATSRDRNTAGVGQYF.

This clone has more than one count but fewer than ten. The V gene is TRBV7-2, the J gene TRBJ2-1, with 13 nucleotides matching TRBD2. Per germline, CDR1 SGHTA and CDR2 FQGNSA. V was clipped by 4 bases and J by 3 bases; unmatched bases: 3. CDR3 length: 16 amino acids. This CDR3 is CASSSRLAGGYNEQFF. CDR3 in DNA: TGTGCCAGCAGCTCGAGACTAGCGGGGGGCTACAATGAGCAGTTCTTC.

J is TRBJ2-1 and V is TRBV18; 8 nucleotides agree with TRBD1. J gave up 0 bases and V 3 bases, and 10 bases lay outside the gene matches. Germline assignment: CDR1 KGHSH and CDR2 LQKENI. There are 18 residues in the CDR3. The CDR3 is CASSPQEATGGSYNEQFF. In DNA form, the CDR3 reads TGTGCCAGCTCACCCCAAGAGGCTACAGGGGGCTCCTACAATGAGCAGTTCTTC.

This clone was seen only a few times. V gene TRBV7-8 combines with J gene TRBJ1-6; D is unclear. Germline V lookup: CDR1 SGHVS, CDR2 FQNEAQ. The V end lost 0 bases, the J end lost 9 bases, and 6 bases lay between the germline ends. The CDR3 has 13 amino acids. DNA for the CDR3: TGTGCCAGCAGCTTAGCGGCGGGTTCACCCCTCCACTTT. Its protein product is CASSLAAGSPLHF.

The V gene is TRBV7-2, the J gene TRBJ2-7, with a weak D call TRBD1 (6 bases). The germline gives CDR1 SGHTA, CDR2 FQGNSA. This CDR3 is 15 amino acids long. V dropped 3 bases and J dropped 6 bases, with 18 bases sitting between them. The CDR3 bases are TGTGCCAGCAGCTTGGGGGCAGGGGTGAAGGGCGAGCAGTACTTC. Amino acid sequence: CASSLGAGVKGEQYF. Supplemented by reference TRBV7-2 and TRBJ2-7, the full variable domain reads GAGVSQSPSNKVTEKGKDVELRCDPISGHTALYWYRQSLGQGLEFLIYFQGNSAPDKSGLPSDRFSAERTGGSVSTLTIQRTQQEDSAVYLCASSLGAGVKGEQYFGPGTRLTVT.

Here the CDR3 DNA reads TGTGCCAGCAGTTTTTCTTCACGGGGGCGGAGCACAGATACGCAGTATTTT. This codes for CASSFSSRGRSTDTQYF. The chain has TRBV28 and TRBJ2-3; possibly TRBD1 or TRBD2 for D (6 bases each). CDR3 size: 17 residues. Trimming removed 3 bases from V and 0 bases from J, with 16 bases in between. Germline CDR1 reads MDHEN; CDR2 reads SYDVKM.

The DNA of the CDR3 is TGTGCCAGCAGTTTGCAACAGTTTAATGAAAAACTGTTTTTT. Amino acid sequence: CASSLQQFNEKLFF. This rearrangement joins TRBV28 to TRBJ1-4; D gene uncertain. Deletions cut 3 bases from V and 4 bases from J, with 9 bases between. CDR1 is MDHEN, CDR2 SYDVKM, per germline. The CDR3 totals 14 residues. Supplemented by reference TRBV28 and TRBJ1-4, the full variable domain reads DVKVTQSSRYLVKRTGEKVFLECVQDMDHENMFWYRQDPGLGLRLIYFSYDVKMKEKGDIPEGYSVSREKKERFSLILESASTNQTSMYLCASSLQQFNEKLFFGSGTQLSVL.

The chain has TRBV10-1 and TRBJ1-1, with TRBD1 matching 7 bases. The V segment lost 0 bases and the J segment 3 bases; nucleotides outside the gene matches: 4. This CDR3 has 15 residues. Looked up from germline, CDR1 is WNHNN and CDR2 is SYGVQD (reference sequence). Here the CDR3 DNA reads TGCGCCAGCAGTGAGTCGACAGGGATGTACACTGAAGCTTTCTTT. Residues: CASSESTGMYTEAFF.

The CDR3 DNA sequence: TGTGCCAGCTCACCAGACCTCGGCGGGGAGACCCAGTACTTC. Translation gives CASSPDLGGETQYF. V and J are TRBV18 and TRBJ2-5, with D possibly matching TRBD2 (5 bases). The CDR3 has 14 amino acids. V was pared by 2 bases and J by 5 bases, with 12 bases between. Germline CDR1 and CDR2: KGHSH and LQKENI.

The chain is built from TRBV5-1 and TRBJ2-2; perhaps D is TRBD1 or TRBD2 (5 bases each). Germline CDR1 SGHRS, CDR2 YFSETQ. Trimming left V 7 bases short and J 4 bases short, with 23 bases between. This CDR3 has 17 amino acids. CDR3 protein: CASGLGTVGTGTGELFF. CDR3 in DNA: TGCGCCAGCGGCCTTGGAACAGTAGGGACGGGCACCGGGGAGCTGTTTTTT.

V and J are TRBV6-5 and TRBJ2-1; 9 bases line up with TRBD2. This CDR3 comprises 14 residues. Losses at the gene ends were 6 bases for V and 7 bases for J; bases not matched to a gene: 7. From germline, CDR1 is MNHEY and CDR2 SVGAGI. CDR3: CASSPSSGANEQFF. CDR3 nucleotides: TGTGCCAGCAGCCCATCTAGCGGGGCTAATGAGCAGTTCTTC.

This chain uses TRBV4-1 with TRBJ1-2, with TRBD1 as a possible D gene (5 bases). This CDR3 spans 11 amino acids. Germline values: CDR1 MGHRA, CDR2 YSYEKL. Trimming shortened V by 1 base and J by 9 bases, and 6 bases separated the two germline ends. CDR3 sequence: CASSQAGRYTF. CDR3 bases: TGCGCCAGCAGCCAAGCGGGGCGCTACACCTTC.

The CDR3 bases are TGTGCCAGCAGCTTATGGCAGGGGACAGTGGACTATGGCTACACCTTC. It codes for CASSLWQGTVDYGYTF. The J gene is TRBJ1-2, the V gene TRBV7-9; TRBD1 matches 7 bases. The length of the CDR3 is 16 residues. Germline V lookup: CDR1 SEHNR, CDR2 FQNEAQ (reference sequence). V lost 2 bases to trimming and J lost 3 bases; unmatched junction nucleotides: 9.

This chain uses TRBV19 with TRBJ1-4, with D hard to call. Trimming took 3 bases from V and 0 from J, leaving 14 bases between them. Germline CDR1 is LNHDA and CDR2 is SQIVND (reference sequence). This CDR3 is 17 amino acids long. The CDR3 sequence: CASSIWSTFATNEKLFF. The CDR3 nucleotides read TGTGCCAGTAGTATCTGGTCCACCTTCGCAACTAATGAAAAACTGTTTTTT.

J is TRBJ2-7 and V is TRBV27; a possible D gene is TRBD2 (6 bases). Germline-derived CDR1 and CDR2 are MNHEY and SMNVEV (reference sequence). The CDR3 contains 15 residues. Trimming took off 5 bases at V and 0 bases at J, with 14 bases between the two ends. CDR3 sequence reads: CASSTSLVGSYEQYF. CDR3 DNA: TGTGCCAGCAGTACTAGCTTGGTCGGCTCCTACGAGCAGTACTTC.

The chain employs TRBV9 and TRBJ2-2, with 8 bases matching TRBD2. The V and J ends lost 7 bases and 3 bases, in that order; junction bases with no gene match: 5. Per germline, CDR1 SGDLS and CDR2 YYNGEE. The CDR3 has 14 residues. In DNA form, the CDR3 reads TGTGCCAGCGGTCGGGGGGGGCACACCGGGGAGCTGTTTTTT. Translated: CASGRGGHTGELFF.

The rearrangement joins TRBV7-6 to TRBJ1-1; possibly TRBD1 for D (5 bases). The CDR3 contains 16 residues. V was pared by 9 bases and J by 1 base, with 21 bases between. The germline V gene has CDR1 SGHVS and CDR2 FNYEAQ. This chain's CDR3 is CARGKGKKRENTEAFF. In DNA form, the CDR3 reads TGTGCCAGGGGAAAGGGGAAGAAGAGGGAGAACACTGAAGCTTTCTTT.

As regards this clone: The same CDR3 is also encoded by other DNA sequences in this sample. The chain recombines TRBV6-5 with TRBJ2-6; D unclear. Deletions cut 0 bases from V and 0 bases from J, with 3 bases between. The CDR3 contains 15 residues. CDR1 and CDR2 (germline): MNHEY, SVGAGI. The CDR3 loop is CASSYSSSGANVLTF. DNA for the CDR3: TGTGCCAGCAGTTACTCGAGCTCTGGGGCCAACGTCCTGACTTTC.

This chain uses TRBV6-5 with TRBJ1-4; 7 bases line up with TRBD1. The junction had 6 bases not matched to a gene; V was cut back by 6 bases and J by 5 bases. The CDR3 spans 14 residues. Germline CDR1 is MNHEY and CDR2 is SVGAGI. CDR3 bases: TGTGCCAGCAGGATGGGACAGACAAATGAAAAACTGTTTTTT. Amino acid sequence: CASRMGQTNEKLFF.

The CDR3 region is CASSLAREDTIYF. For the CDR3, the DNA is TGTGCCAGCAGCTTAGCGCGGGAGGACACCATATATTTT. The V gene is TRBV7-2, the J gene TRBJ1-3; D is ambiguous. The V end was cut by 0 bases, the J end by 8 bases, with 8 bases between. The CDR3 contains 13 residues. Germline CDR1 reads SGHTA; CDR2 reads FQGNSA. The full variable domain, in which reference TRBV7-2 and TRBJ1-3 provide the parts outside the CDR3, is GAGVSQSPSNKVTEKGKDVELRCDPISGHTALYWYRQSLGQGLEFLIYFQGNSAPDKSGLPSDRFSAERTGGSVSTLTIQRTQQEDSAVYLCASSLAREDTIYFGEGSWLTVV.

J is TRBJ1-1 and V is TRBV25-1; D is perhaps TRBD1 (5 bases). The CDR3 covers 14 residues. CDR1 is MGHDK, CDR2 SYGVNS, per germline. Trimming took 5 bases from V and 0 from J, leaving 10 bases between them. CDR3 protein: CASSPTAMNTEAFF. The CDR3 DNA reads as TGTGCCAGCAGTCCGACAGCTATGAACACTGAAGCTTTCTTT. Combining the CDR3 with reference TRBV25-1 and TRBJ1-1 gives the whole variable domain EADIYQTPRYLVIGTGKKITLECSQTMGHDKMYWYQQDPGMELHLIHYSYGVNSTEKGDLSSESTVSRIRTEHFPLTLESARPSHTSQYLCASSPTAMNTEAFFGQGTRLTVV.

V gene TRBV19 combines with J gene TRBJ1-1; D call uncertain. In germline, CDR1 is LNHDA, CDR2 SQIVND (reference sequence). Trimming took 8 bases from V and 2 from J, leaving 9 bases between them. The CDR3 totals 12 residues. The CDR3 region has the DNA TGTGCCAGTTTTGGCAGAAACACTGAAGCTTTCTTT. This codes for CASFGRNTEAFF.

V usage is TRBV30 and J usage is TRBJ1-5, with TRBD1 as a possible D gene (5 bases). Per germline, CDR1 GTSNPN and CDR2 SVGIG (reference sequence). The V end lost 0 bases, the J end lost 5 bases, and 8 bases lay between the germline ends. The length of the CDR3 is 13 residues. CDR3 sequence: CAWSVGGDQPQHF. DNA of the CDR3: TGTGCCTGGAGTGTAGGAGGGGATCAGCCCCAGCATTTT.

The rearrangement joins TRBV5-5 to TRBJ1-2; 8 nucleotides match TRBD1. Trimming at V came to 4 bases and at J to 0 bases, leaving 8 bases not matched to a gene. The CDR3 extends over 16 amino acids. Looked up from germline, CDR1 is SGHKS and CDR2 is YYEKEE (reference sequence). CDR3 in amino acids: CASSHGQGIANYGYTF. CDR3 DNA: TGTGCCAGCAGCCACGGACAGGGAATAGCTAACTATGGCTACACCTTC.

The chain uses TRBV5-6 and TRBJ1-1; the D is unclear. V gave up 3 bases and J gave up 5 bases, with 8 bases separating them. The CDR3 is made up of 12 amino acids. Per germline, CDR1 SGHDT and CDR2 YYEEEE. CDR3 DNA sequence: TGTGCCAGCAGCTACATGTATACTGAAGCTTTCTTT. Its protein is CASSYMYTEAFF.

The chain combines TRBV6-1 with TRBJ1-3; D is uncertain. The CDR3 extends over 12 amino acids. Germline V gene lookup returns CDR1 MNHNS and CDR2 SASEGT. The V end lost 7 bases, the J end lost 0 bases, and 4 bases lay between the germline ends. CDR3 bases: TGTGCCAGCATCGGCTCTGGAAACACCATATATTTT. It codes for CASIGSGNTIYF.

The chain joins TRBV5-3 to TRBJ1-4; a weak D match, TRBD1 (5 bases). TRBV5-3 is an ORF for which the function is uncertain. The CDR3 has 14 residues. V gave up 0 bases and J gave up 7 bases, with 10 bases separating them. CDR3: CARSLGPGGEKLFF. In DNA, the CDR3 is TGTGCCAGAAGCTTGGGCCCGGGGGGTGAAAAACTGTTTTTT.